The 9 T cell receptor beta chains below come from one sample, sequenced in a study of CD4 T cell repertoires in COVID-19. No culture step preceded sequencing of the ex vivo isolated memory T cells. Assay: immunoSEQ multiplex PCR; the TCRdb copy retains only in-frame clones and omits some. This sample has 20,000 or so clones, with over 90% found just once. The sequencing used circulating follicular helper CD4+ T cells (cTfh) from blood, collected before the COVID-19 pandemic. These TCRs come from a human donor who had COVID-19.

This chain joins TRBV18 and TRBJ2-7; 8 positions agree with TRBD2. J gave up 1 base and V 6 bases, and 8 bases lay outside the gene matches. This CDR3 spans 15 amino acids. The V gene's germline CDR1 is KGHSH and CDR2 LQKENI. CDR3 residues: CASSPGGGRSYEQYF. The CDR3 DNA follows: TGTGCCAGCTCTCCGGGAGGGGGTAGGTCCTACGAGCAGTACTTC.

This clone has more than one count but fewer than ten. The CDR3 spells CASSFVGDTETQYF. The CDR3 bases are TGTGCCAGCAGCTTTGTTGGGGACACGGAGACCCAGTACTTC. The chain joins TRBV5-6 to TRBJ2-5; D may be TRBD1 (6 bases). The ends were cut back, 2 bases at V and 5 bases at J, with 13 bases in the middle. Germline CDR1 SGHDT, CDR2 YYEEEE. The CDR3 extends over 14 amino acids.

The rearrangement links TRBV5-4 to TRBJ1-1, with D tentatively TRBD1 (5 bases). Germline loops: CDR1 SGHNT, CDR2 YYREEE (reference sequence). The CDR3 has 14 amino acids. Between the trimmed V and J ends, which lost 0 bases and 1 base, there was a span of 7 bases. For the CDR3, the DNA is TGTGCCAGCAGCTTGGAACAGGCGAACACTGAAGCTTTCTTT. Translating it yields CASSLEQANTEAFF.

This sequence joins TRBV11-2 and TRBJ1-6, with 7 bases fitting TRBD1. The CDR3 runs 14 residues. The germline gives CDR1 SGHAT, CDR2 FQNNGV. V lost 5 bases to trimming and J lost 7 bases; unmatched junction nucleotides: 5. The CDR3 nucleotides are TGTGCCAGCAGCCGGGGACAGACAAATTCACCCCTCCACTTT. Translation: CASSRGQTNSPLHF.

J is TRBJ2-5 and V is TRBV7-2, with 7 positions matching TRBD1. Germline CDR1 and CDR2: SGHTA and FQGNSA. The CDR3 has 15 residues. The junction had 7 bases not matched to a gene; V was cut back by 3 bases and J by 3 bases. CDR3 sequence: CASSLRGRREETQYF. The CDR3 coding sequence is TGTGCCAGCAGCTTGAGGGGGCGACGGGAAGAGACCCAGTACTTC.

CDR3 residues: CASSSSSGGLGETQYF. The CDR3 DNA sequence: TGCGCCAGCAGCTCCTCTAGCGGGGGCTTAGGGGAGACCCAGTACTTC. The genes are TRBV5-1 and TRBJ2-5; 10 positions agree with TRBD2. The CDR3 has 16 amino acids. Per the germline V gene, CDR1 is SGHRS and CDR2 is YFSETQ. The V segment lost 3 bases and the J segment 5 bases; nucleotides outside the gene matches: 10.

J is TRBJ1-5 and V is TRBV2; 7 bases line up with TRBD1. With 7 bases clipped from V and 7 bases from J, the junction kept 7 bases outside the gene matches. This CDR3 comprises 13 residues. Germline CDR1 and CDR2: SNHLY and FYNNEI. The CDR3: CASTDREEQPQHF. In nucleotides, the CDR3 is TGTGCCAGCACTGACAGGGAAGAGCAGCCCCAGCATTTT.

V and J are TRBV6-1 and TRBJ1-2, with D perhaps matching TRBD1 (5 bases). CDR3 length: 14 amino acids. Trimming pared 7 bases from V and 2 bases from J, leaving 14 bases between. Germline-derived CDR1 and CDR2 are MNHNS and SASEGT. CDR3 region: CASTTVGGNYGYTF. The CDR3, as DNA: TGTGCCAGCACGACTGTCGGGGGAAACTATGGCTACACCTTC.

This rearrangement joins TRBV25-1 to TRBJ2-6, with a possible D match to TRBD2 (5 bases). V lost 2 bases and J lost 8, with 13 bases in between. This CDR3 is built from 15 residues. Germline CDR1 is MGHDK and CDR2 is SYGVNS. The CDR3 sequence: CASSEPGSSTNVLTF. In nucleotides, the CDR3 is TGTGCCAGCAGTGAACCCGGCTCTAGCACCAACGTCCTGACTTTC.